The 10 T cell receptor beta chains listed next were all sequenced from one sample in a study of a mutant IDH1 vaccine in newly diagnosed glioma. Time point meaning: week 11, during vaccination. Vaccination used 300 ug of mutant IDH1 20-mer peptide per dose, with topical imiquimod. Their antigens remain unidentified. TCRdb keeps only in-frame clones here, not all; method: immunoSEQ multiplex PCR. Of around 60,000 clones detected, around 84% appear once; the ten largest clones hold about 9%. Source: PBMCs, taken from a glioma patient whose treatment included an IDH1 peptide vaccine. Receptors were obtained from a woman aged 45-59 years with glioma.

The sample holds one count of this clone. The gene calls are TRBV7-9 and TRBJ2-2; 12 positions agree with TRBD1. Germline V gene lookup returns CDR1 SEHNR and CDR2 FQNEAQ (reference sequence). Trimming took 4 bases from V and 5 from J; bases not matched to a gene: 8. This CDR3 contains 17 residues. The DNA for the CDR3 is TGTGCCAGCAGCTCTCTTCTGGGACAGGGGGCGACCGGGGAGCTGTTTTTT. Translation gives CASSSLLGQGATGELFF.

The chain combines TRBV4-2 with TRBJ2-5; D possibly matches TRBD1 or TRBD2 (5 bases each). Deletions cut 3 bases from V and 4 bases from J, with 12 bases between. This CDR3 spans 14 amino acids. CDR1 and CDR2 from the germline V gene are LGHNA and YNFKEQ. This CDR3 is CASSQGNGAETQYF. The CDR3 DNA is TGTGCCAGCAGCCAGGGAAACGGGGCAGAGACCCAGTACTTC.

The rearrangement uses TRBV30 and TRBJ2-7, with D possibly being TRBD1 (5 bases). Trimming left V 3 bases short and J 1 base short, with 19 bases between. CDR3 length equals 16 residues. Per germline, CDR1 GTSNPN and CDR2 SVGIG (reference sequence). The CDR3 nucleotides are TGTGCCTGGAGGGAATCGGGCTACCAGGGTTCCTACGAGCAGTACTTC. Protein: CAWRESGYQGSYEQYF.

The genes are TRBV25-1 and TRBJ2-5; D possibly corresponds to TRBD2 (6 bases). V shed 7 bases and J shed 1 base, with 19 bases lying between them. Germline V gives CDR1 MGHDK, CDR2 SYGVNS. The CDR3 is 16 residues long. Here the CDR3 reads CASKSAGPRPQETQYF. In nucleotides, the CDR3 is TGTGCCAGCAAAAGTGCGGGGCCAAGGCCCCAAGAGACCCAGTACTTC.

By share, this clone counts as medium-sized (0.01 to 0.1%). The chain has TRBV30 and TRBJ2-7, with D possibly being TRBD1 or TRBD2 (5 bases each). The CDR3 consists of 14 residues. The V end lost 1 base, the J end lost 0 bases, and 10 bases lay between the germline ends. Looked up from germline, CDR1 is GTSNPN and CDR2 is SVGIG (reference sequence). The CDR3 region is CAWSDGGFSYEQYF. The CDR3 region has the DNA TGTGCCTGGAGTGATGGGGGTTTCTCCTACGAGCAGTACTTC.

The chain links TRBV4-1 to TRBJ2-1; D uncertain. Trimming pared 2 bases from V and 3 bases from J, leaving 8 bases between. Germline CDR1 and CDR2: MGHRA and YSYEKL. This CDR3 has 14 residues. In DNA form, the CDR3 reads TGCGCCAGCAGCCAACCACAGAACTACAATGAGCAGTTCTTC. Translation: CASSQPQNYNEQFF.

The chain recombines TRBV6-1 with TRBJ2-5; D not resolved. Germline assignment: CDR1 MNHNS and CDR2 SASEGT. The CDR3 sequence is 14 residues long. Trimming stripped 0 bases from V and 4 bases from J, with 9 bases between. Here the CDR3 reads CASSEASRGETQYF. CDR3 coding DNA: TGTGCCAGCAGTGAAGCCTCGCGAGGAGAGACCCAGTACTTC.

The chain employs TRBV5-6 and TRBJ1-2, with D unclear. Germline V gives CDR1 SGHDT, CDR2 YYEEEE. Trimming shortened V by 6 bases and J by 7 bases, and 22 bases separated the two germline ends. CDR3 length: 15 amino acids. The CDR3 DNA reads as TGTGCCAGCACAAACGGACGGCGTCCCAATGGTGGCTACACCTTC. Encoded protein: CASTNGRRPNGGYTF.

The V and J genes are TRBV9 and TRBJ1-1, with D maybe TRBD1 (5 bases). Germline V gene lookup returns CDR1 SGDLS and CDR2 YYNGEE. The CDR3 contains 13 residues. V lost 3 bases, J lost 4 bases, and 10 bases lay in between. CDR3 coding DNA: TGTGCCAGCAGCGGGGGGGGACGCACTGAAGCTTTCTTT. Protein product: CASSGGGRTEAFF.

The rearrangement uses TRBV19 and TRBJ1-3; D is ambiguous. CDR3 length: 14 amino acids. Trimming took 2 bases from V and 11 from J, leaving 16 bases between them. The germline gives CDR1 LNHDA, CDR2 SQIVND (reference sequence). The chain's CDR3 is CASSIKSGVRAIYF. CDR3 sequence (DNA): TGTGCCAGTAGTATAAAGTCGGGTGTTCGGGCCATATATTTT.